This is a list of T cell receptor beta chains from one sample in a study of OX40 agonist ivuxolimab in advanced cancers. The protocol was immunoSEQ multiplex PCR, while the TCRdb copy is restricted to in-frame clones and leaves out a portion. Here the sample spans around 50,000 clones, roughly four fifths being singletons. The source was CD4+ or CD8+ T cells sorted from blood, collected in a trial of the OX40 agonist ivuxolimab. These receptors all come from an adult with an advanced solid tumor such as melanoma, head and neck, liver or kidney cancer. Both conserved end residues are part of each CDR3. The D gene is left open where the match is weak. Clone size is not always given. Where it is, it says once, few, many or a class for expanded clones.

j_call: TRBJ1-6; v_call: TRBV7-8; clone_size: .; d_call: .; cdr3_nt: TGTGCCAGCAGCCCGAGGACACCATCCTCCTATAATTCACCCCTCCACTTT; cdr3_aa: CASSPRTPSSYNSPLHF
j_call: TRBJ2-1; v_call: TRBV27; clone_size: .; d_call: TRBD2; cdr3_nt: TGTGCCAGCAGTTCTCCGGGACTAGCCCTTAATGAGCAGTTCTTC; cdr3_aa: CASSSPGLALNEQFF
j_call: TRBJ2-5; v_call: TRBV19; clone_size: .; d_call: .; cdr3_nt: TGTGCCAGTAGTATGGGGTGGGGGGACCAAGAGACCCAGTACTTC; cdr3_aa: CASSMGWGDQETQYF
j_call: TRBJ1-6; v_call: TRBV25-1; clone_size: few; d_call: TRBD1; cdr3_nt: TGTGCCAGCAGTGAACCGACAGGGGGGAATTCACCCCTCCACTTT; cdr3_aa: CASSEPTGGNSPLHF
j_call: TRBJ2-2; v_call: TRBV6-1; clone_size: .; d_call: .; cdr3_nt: TGTGCCAGCAGTGAAGAAGCGGGGAACACCGGGGAGCTGTTTTTT; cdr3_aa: CASSEEAGNTGELFF
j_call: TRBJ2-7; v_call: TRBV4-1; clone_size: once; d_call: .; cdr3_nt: TGCGCCAGCAGCCCCTCTTCCGCGATTTCCTACGAGCAGTACTTC; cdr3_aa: CASSPSSAISYEQYF
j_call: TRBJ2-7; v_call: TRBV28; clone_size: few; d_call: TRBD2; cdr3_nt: TGTGCCAGCAGATACCGGTGGGGCGGACTAGCCCCCTACGAGCAGTACTTC; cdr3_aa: CASRYRWGGLAPYEQYF
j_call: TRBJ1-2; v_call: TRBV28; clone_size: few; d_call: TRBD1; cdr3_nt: TGTGCCAGCGGGTTAGGGACAGGGTATGGCTACACCTTC; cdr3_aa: CASGLGTGYGYTF
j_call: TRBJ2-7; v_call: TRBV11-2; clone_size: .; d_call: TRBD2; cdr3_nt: TGTGCCAGCAGGTCCCTAGCGGGCCCCTACGAGCAGTACTTC; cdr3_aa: CASRSLAGPYEQYF
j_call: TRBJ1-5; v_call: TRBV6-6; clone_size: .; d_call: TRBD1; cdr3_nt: TGTGCCAGCCGGGACAGGGGATCTAGCAATCAGCCCCAGCATTTT; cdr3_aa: CASRDRGSSNQPQHF
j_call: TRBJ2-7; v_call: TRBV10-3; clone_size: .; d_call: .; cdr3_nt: TGTGCCATCAGTGCCTCCAGGGGGCAGTACTTC; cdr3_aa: CAISASRGQYF
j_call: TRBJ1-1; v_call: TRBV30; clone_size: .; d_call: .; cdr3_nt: TGTGCCTGGAGCCTAAAGGGGCGAGAAGCTTTCTTT; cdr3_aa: CAWSLKGREAFF
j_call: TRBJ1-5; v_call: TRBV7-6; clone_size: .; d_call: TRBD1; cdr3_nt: TGTGCCAGCAGCTTATTGGCGACAGGGGGCTTAATTCAGCCCCAGCATTTT; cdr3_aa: CASSLLATGGLIQPQHF
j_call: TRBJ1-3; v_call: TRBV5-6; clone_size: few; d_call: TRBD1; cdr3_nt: TGTGCCAGCAGCCGTTTACAGGGGTTCTCTGGAAACACCATATATTTT; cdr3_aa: CASSRLQGFSGNTIYF
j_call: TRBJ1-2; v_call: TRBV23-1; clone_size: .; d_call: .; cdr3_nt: TGCGCCAGCAGTCAAGGGGGGTTTCTATCCTATGGCTACACCTTC; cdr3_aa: CASSQGGFLSYGYTF
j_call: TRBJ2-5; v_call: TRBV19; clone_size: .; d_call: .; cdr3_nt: TGTGCCAGTAGTTTGCGACAGGAAGAGACCCAGTACTTC; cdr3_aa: CASSLRQEETQYF
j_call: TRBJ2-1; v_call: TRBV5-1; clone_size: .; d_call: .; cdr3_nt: TGCGCCAGCAGCTTGGTAGGGGAGTCCTACAATGAGCAGTTCTTC; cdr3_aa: CASSLVGESYNEQFF
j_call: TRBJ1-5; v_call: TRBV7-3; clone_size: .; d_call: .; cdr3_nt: TGTGCCAGCAGCCTCGACAGCTACAATCAGCCCCAGCATTTT; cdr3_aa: CASSLDSYNQPQHF
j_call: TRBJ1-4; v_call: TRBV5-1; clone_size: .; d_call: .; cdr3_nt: TGCGCCAGCACCTCAGGGCCCCCGAATGAAAAACTGTTTTTT; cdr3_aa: CASTSGPPNEKLFF
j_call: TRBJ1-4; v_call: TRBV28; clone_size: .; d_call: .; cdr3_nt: TGTGCCAGCAGTTTTGGGGGCCGAACTAATGAAAAACTGTTTTTT; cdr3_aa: CASSFGGRTNEKLFF
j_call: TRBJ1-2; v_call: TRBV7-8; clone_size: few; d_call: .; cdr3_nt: TGTGCCAGCAGCTTAACGATGAGCGGGGAGGGCTACACCTTC; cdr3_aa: CASSLTMSGEGYTF
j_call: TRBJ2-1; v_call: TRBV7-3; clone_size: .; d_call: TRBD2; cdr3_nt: TGTGCCAGCAGCTTAGACACTAGCGGGAGAACCGGGCAGTTCTTC; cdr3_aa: CASSLDTSGRTGQFF
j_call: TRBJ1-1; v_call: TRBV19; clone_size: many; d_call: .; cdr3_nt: TGTGCCAGTAGTCCATTAGTCGCGGGAACTGAAGCTTTCTTT; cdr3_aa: CASSPLVAGTEAFF
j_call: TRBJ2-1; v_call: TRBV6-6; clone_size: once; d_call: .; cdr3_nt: TGTGCCAGCAGTTACGGAGGGGGCTCCTACAATGAGCAGTTCTTC; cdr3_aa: CASSYGGGSYNEQFF
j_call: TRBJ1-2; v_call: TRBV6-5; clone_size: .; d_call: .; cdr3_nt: TGTGCCAGCAGTGAAGGGTGGTACAACGGCTACACCTTC; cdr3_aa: CASSEGWYNGYTF
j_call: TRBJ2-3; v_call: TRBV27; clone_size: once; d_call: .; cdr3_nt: TGTGCCAGCAGACTAGCCCACACAGATACGCAGTATTTT; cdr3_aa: CASRLAHTDTQYF
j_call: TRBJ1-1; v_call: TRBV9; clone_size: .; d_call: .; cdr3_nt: TGTGCCAGCAGCGTAGTGCCGGGGGGGAACACTGAAGCTTTCTTT; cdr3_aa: CASSVVPGGNTEAFF
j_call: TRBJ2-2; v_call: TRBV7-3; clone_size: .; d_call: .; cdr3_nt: TGTGCCAGCAGCTTAGGAGGCGGGCCGAACACCGGGGAGCTGTTTTTT; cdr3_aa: CASSLGGGPNTGELFF
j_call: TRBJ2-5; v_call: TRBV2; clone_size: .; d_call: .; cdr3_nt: TGTGCCAGCAGGTCGTATCAGCTAGAGACCCAGTACTTC; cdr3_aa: CASRSYQLETQYF
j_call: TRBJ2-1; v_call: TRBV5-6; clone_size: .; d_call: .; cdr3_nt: TGTGCCAGCAGCCCAGGGTGGACAAACTACAATGAGCAGTTCTTC; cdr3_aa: CASSPGWTNYNEQFF
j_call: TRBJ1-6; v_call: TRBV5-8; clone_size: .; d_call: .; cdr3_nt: TGTGCCAGCAGCCGTCCGGGGGGAAATAATTCACCCCTCCACTTT; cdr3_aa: CASSRPGGNNSPLHF
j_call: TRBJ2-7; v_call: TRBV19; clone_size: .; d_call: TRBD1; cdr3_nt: TGTGCCAGTAGTATGGGGACAGGGTTGGCCGAGCAGTACTTC; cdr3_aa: CASSMGTGLAEQYF
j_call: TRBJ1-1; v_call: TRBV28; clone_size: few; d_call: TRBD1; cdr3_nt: TGTGGGGGTGAACAGGGGTCTCCTGAAGCTTTCTTT; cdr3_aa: CGGEQGSPEAFF
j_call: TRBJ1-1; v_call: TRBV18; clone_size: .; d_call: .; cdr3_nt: TGTGCCAGCTCACCGAAGGGAGGGGTGAACACTGAAGCTTTCTTT; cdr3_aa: CASSPKGGVNTEAFF
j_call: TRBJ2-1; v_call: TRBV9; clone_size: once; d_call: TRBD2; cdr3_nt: TGTGCCAGCAGCCCAAGACTAGCGGGAGGAGTAGATGAGCAGTTCTTC; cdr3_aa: CASSPRLAGGVDEQFF
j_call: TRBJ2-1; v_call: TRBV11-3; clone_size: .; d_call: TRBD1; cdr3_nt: TGTGCCAGCAGCTCCAGACAGGGGGCTTTCTACAATGAGCAGTTCTTC; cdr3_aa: CASSSRQGAFYNEQFF
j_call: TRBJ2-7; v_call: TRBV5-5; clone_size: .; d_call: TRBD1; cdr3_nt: TGTGCCAGCGGGGACTGGACAGGGCTGCAGTACTTC; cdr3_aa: CASGDWTGLQYF
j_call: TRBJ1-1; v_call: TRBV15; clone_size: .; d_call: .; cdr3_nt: TGTGCCACCAGCACCCGGTCCCATCTAAACACTGAAGCTTTCTTT; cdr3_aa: CATSTRSHLNTEAFF
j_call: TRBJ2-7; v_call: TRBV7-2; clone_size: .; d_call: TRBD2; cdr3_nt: TGTGCCAGCAACCCTAGCGGGCACTACGAGCAGTACTTC; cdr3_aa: CASNPSGHYEQYF
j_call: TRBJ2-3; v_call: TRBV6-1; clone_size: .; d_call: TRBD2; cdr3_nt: TGTGCCAGCAGTGACGCCCTCCGAGGGGCTAGCGGGGACACAGATACGCAGTATTTT; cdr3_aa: CASSDALRGASGDTDTQYF
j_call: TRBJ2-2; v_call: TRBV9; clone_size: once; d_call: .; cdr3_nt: TGTGCCAGCAGCGTAGACGGTGCCACCGGGGAGCTGTTTTTT; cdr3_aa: CASSVDGATGELFF
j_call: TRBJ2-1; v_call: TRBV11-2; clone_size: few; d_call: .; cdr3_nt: TGTGCCAGCAGCTTTGTTAGCGCCTCCGGTCGGTATGAGCAGTTCTTC; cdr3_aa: CASSFVSASGRYEQFF
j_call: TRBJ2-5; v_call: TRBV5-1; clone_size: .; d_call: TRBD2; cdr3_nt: TGCGCCAGCAGCTTCCAAGCGGGAGTGGGTGAGACCCAGTACTTC; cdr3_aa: CASSFQAGVGETQYF
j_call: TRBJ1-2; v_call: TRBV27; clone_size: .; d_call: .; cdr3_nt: TGTGCCAGCAGTTTATCCAGTAACTATGGCTACACCTTC; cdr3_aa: CASSLSSNYGYTF
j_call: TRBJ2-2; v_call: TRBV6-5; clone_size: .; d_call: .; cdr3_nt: TGTGCCAGCCGGACCTACACCGGGGAGCTGTTTTTT; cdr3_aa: CASRTYTGELFF
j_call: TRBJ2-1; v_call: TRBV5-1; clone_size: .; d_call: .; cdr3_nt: TGCGCCAGCAGCTTGGCTTTTTATCAGCGGCAGTACAATGAGCAGTTCTTC; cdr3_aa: CASSLAFYQRQYNEQFF
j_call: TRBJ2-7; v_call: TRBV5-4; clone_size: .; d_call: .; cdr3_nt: TGTGCCAGCAGCCGGCCCGACTATCCCAACTACGAGCAGTACTTC; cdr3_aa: CASSRPDYPNYEQYF
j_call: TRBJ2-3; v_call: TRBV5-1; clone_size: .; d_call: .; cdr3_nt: TGCGCCAGCAGCTTGGCCCCCAAGCTACTCGACCTGCGCACAGATACGCAGTATTTT; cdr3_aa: CASSLAPKLLDLRTDTQYF
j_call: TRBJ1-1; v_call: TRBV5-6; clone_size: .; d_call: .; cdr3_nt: TGTGCCAGCAGCTTCGGGACTTACGCTTTCTTT; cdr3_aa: CASSFGTYAFF
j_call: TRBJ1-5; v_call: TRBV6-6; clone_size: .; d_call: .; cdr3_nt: TGTGCCAGCAGACAAGACAGCAATCAGCCCCAGCATTTT; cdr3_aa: CASRQDSNQPQHF
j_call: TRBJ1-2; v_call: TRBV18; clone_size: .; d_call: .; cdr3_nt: TGTGCCAGCTCACCGTTAACAACCGCTAACTATGGCTACACCTTC; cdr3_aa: CASSPLTTANYGYTF